Shown below are 27 T cell receptor beta chains from a single sample sequenced in a study of blood T cells in healthy people across ages. Next came a second PCR, run for about 6 to 11 cycles, which used a sample-barcoded 5' primer along with a J-beta primer mix. Via MiXCR, TCRdb re-called the 5' RACE reads, giving one row per CDR3 protein. The sample consists of roughly 800,000 distinct CDR3 sequences, approximately 53% of them appearing once. The sequenced sample was blood. The receptors derive from a man of 80 years or more in good health.

This clonotype was seen more than once but under ten times. This chain connects TRBV10-3 to TRBJ2-6; D is ambiguous. There are 14 residues in the CDR3. The germline CDR1 and CDR2 sequences are ENHRY and SYGVKD. V lost 10 bases and J 0 bases, leaving 10 bases between the germline ends. The CDR3: CATLGVSGANVLTF. DNA of the CDR3: TGTGCCACCTTAGGAGTCTCTGGGGCCAACGTCCTGACTTTC.

Only a few counts were recorded for this clonotype. J is TRBJ1-6 and V is TRBV21-1; the DNA was not compared with TRBD1, the D call given in the table. TRBV21-1 counts as a pseudogene. The CDR3 length is 18 residues. CDR3 protein: CASSKDPSGDRVDSPLHF. As DNA, the CDR3 is TGTGCCAGCAGCAAAGATCCCTCGGGGGACAGGGTGGATTCACCCCTCCACTTT.

This clonotype has more than one count but fewer than ten. The CDR3 loop is CASSVPGTVETQYF. As DNA, the CDR3 is TGTGCCAGCAGCGTCCCGGGAACGGTGGAGACCCAGTACTTC. The chain joins TRBV9 to TRBJ2-5; D might be TRBD2 (5 bases). In germline, CDR1 is SGDLS, CDR2 YYNGEE. The V gene lost 2 bases and the J gene lost 5 bases, with 13 bases spanning the gap. The CDR3 runs 14 residues.

This clonotype has a count of ten or more. The V call is TRBV20-1, the J call TRBJ1-6, with a weak D call TRBD1 (5 bases). Looked up from germline, CDR1 is DFQATT and CDR2 is SNEGSKA (reference sequence). The CDR3 has 15 amino acids. V gave up 6 bases and J gave up 7 bases, with 19 bases separating them. CDR3 nucleotides: TGCAGTGCCGACGACAGCGCCACAGGCAATTCACCCCTCCACTTT. Amino acid sequence: CSADDSATGNSPLHF.

This clonotype was counted only a few times. The V and J genes are TRBV27 and TRBJ2-7; unclear D gene. This CDR3 is built from 15 residues. CDR1 and CDR2 (germline): MNHEY, SMNVEV (reference sequence). The V end lost 5 bases, the J end lost 3 bases, and 17 bases lay between the germline ends. CDR3 DNA sequence: TGTGCCAGCAGTCTGAATACCCCGCGGCTCTACGAGCAGTACTTC. It translates to CASSLNTPRLYEQYF.

This chain connects TRBV20-1 to TRBJ2-7; TRBD1 aligns across 9 bases. This CDR3 region has 12 residues. Germline loops: CDR1 DFQATT, CDR2 SNEGSKA (reference sequence). DNA for the CDR3: TGCAGCTCACCGGGACAGGGATACGAGCAGTACTTC. Translation gives CSSPGQGYEQYF.

A few counts support this clonotype. The genes are TRBV11-2 and TRBJ2-3; no clear D gene. This CDR3 has 12 residues. V lost 5 bases to trimming and J lost 14 bases, with 17 bases between them. Germline CDR1 is SGHAT and CDR2 is FQNNGV. DNA of the CDR3: TGTGCCAGCAGCCCTACCGTGGGATACGCGTATTTT. Translation: CASSPTVGYAYF. The full variable domain, rest sourced from reference TRBV11-2 and TRBJ2-3, is EAGVAQSPRYKIIEKRQSVAFWCNPISGHATLYWYQQILGQGPKLLIQFQNNGVVDDSQLPKDRFSAERLKGVDSTLKIQPAKLEDSAVYLCASSPTVGYAYFGPGTRLTVL.

The chain is built from TRBV7-2 and TRBJ2-7, with 12 bases fitting TRBD2. Germline trimming cut 4 bases from V and 4 bases from J; bases unmatched to any gene: 14. Germline loops: CDR1 SGHTA, CDR2 FQGNSA. The CDR3 is 18 amino acids. Here the CDR3 DNA reads TGTGCCAGCAGCTCGGGACTAGCGGGTCTCTTTACCATTTACGAGCAGTACTTC. Residues: CASSSGLAGLFTIYEQYF.

In nucleotides, the CDR3 is TGTGCCAGCAGTGCGACTAGCGGGAGCTATGAGCAGTTCTTC. This encodes CASSATSGSYEQFF. This chain links TRBV12-3 or TRBV12-4 with TRBJ2-1; 12 positions agree with TRBD2. After removal of 5 bases from V and 8 bases from J, the junction contained 4 bases not matched to a gene. The CDR3 has 14 residues.

CDR3: CASSPDRTGTGGNEQYF. The CDR3 region has the DNA TGTGCCAGCAGTCCAGATCGTACCGGGACAGGGGGCAACGAGCAGTACTTC. The J gene is TRBJ2-7, the V gene TRBV12-3 or TRBV12-4; 12 bases agree with TRBD1. Trimming cost V 5 bases and J 5 bases; bases outside gene matches: 13. The CDR3 length is 17 residues.

This chain links TRBV29-1 with TRBJ1-1; D gene unclear. Germline V lookup: CDR1 SQVTM, CDR2 ANQGSEA. This CDR3 region has 13 residues. The V and J ends lost 4 bases and 0 bases respectively, with 9 bases between them. The CDR3: CSVGRQMNTEAFF. The DNA of the CDR3 is TGCAGCGTTGGCCGGCAAATGAACACTGAAGCTTTCTTT.

This clonotype was seen more than once but under ten times. This chain connects TRBV7-2 to TRBJ2-5, with D possibly TRBD2 on 5 matching bases. Trimming took 3 bases from V and 0 from J, leaving 8 bases between them. The CDR3 sequence is 14 residues long. CDR1 and CDR2 from the germline V gene are SGHTA and FQGNSA. The CDR3 is CASSFRGNQETQYF. The DNA for the CDR3 is TGTGCCAGCAGCTTTCGGGGAAACCAAGAGACCCAGTACTTC.

This chain uses TRBV2 with TRBJ2-3; 7 bases align to TRBD1. The CDR3 sequence is 15 residues long. V dropped 1 base and J dropped 14; count of bases not matched to a gene: 15. Germline loops: CDR1 SNHLY, CDR2 FYNNEI. CDR3 loop: CASSEVGTAHRDAYF. The CDR3 DNA sequence: TGTGCCAGCAGTGAAGTGGGGACAGCACACAGAGACGCGTATTTT.

The chain couples TRBV7-6 to TRBJ2-5, with D possibly TRBD1 on 6 matching bases. Near its end, the DNA agrees better with TRBJ2-7, so the J call may be wrong. The length of the CDR3 is 15 residues. CDR1 SGHVS and CDR2 FNYEAQ come from the germline V gene. The CDR3 bases are TGTGCCAGCAGCTTAGAATCAGAGGGGGCCTACGAGCAGTACTTC. Translation: CASSLESEGAYEQYF.

The gene calls are TRBV20-1 and TRBJ2-1, with 9 nucleotides matching TRBD2. CDR1 and CDR2 (germline): DFQATT, SNEGSKA (reference sequence). The CDR3 is 15 amino acids. V trimming: 1 base; J trimming: 4 bases; junction bases outside the gene matches: 5. CDR3 sequence reads: CSARVPSGIYNEQFF. The CDR3 DNA reads as TGCAGTGCTAGAGTCCCTAGCGGGATTTACAATGAGCAGTTCTTC.

The chain combines TRBV10-3 with TRBJ1-1; 7 bases fit TRBD1. This CDR3 region has 16 residues. Germline trimming cut 4 bases from V and 0 bases from J; bases unmatched to any gene: 8. Germline CDR1 ENHRY, CDR2 SYGVKD. In DNA form, the CDR3 reads TGTGCCATCAGTGGCTGGGGACAGCTATTGAACACTGAAGCTTTCTTT. This translates into CAISGWGQLLNTEAFF.

The chain uses TRBV29-1 and TRBJ2-1; 11 positions agree with TRBD2. Per the germline V gene, CDR1 is SQVTM and CDR2 is ANQGSEA. V was clipped by 3 bases and J by 0 bases; unmatched bases: 7. This CDR3 region has 17 residues. The chain's CDR3 is CSVESSLAGVSYNEQFF. CDR3 nucleotide sequence: TGCAGCGTTGAGTCTTCACTAGCGGGAGTCTCCTACAATGAGCAGTTCTTC.

The rearrangement uses TRBV14 and TRBJ2-3; TRBD2 matches at 9 bases. This CDR3 comprises 13 residues. From germline, CDR1 is SGHDN and CDR2 FVKESK. The ends lost 6 bases at V and 6 bases at J; junction bases unmatched: 4. CDR3 loop: CASRVAGVDTQYF. In nucleotides, the CDR3 is TGTGCCAGCAGGGTAGCGGGAGTCGATACGCAGTATTTT.

V is TRBV7-9 and J is TRBJ2-4, with D possibly being TRBD1 (5 bases). The DNA end is more similar to TRBJ2-7, so the J call may be wrong. The CDR3 has 15 amino acids. From germline, CDR1 is SEHNR and CDR2 FQNEAQ (reference sequence). The CDR3 nucleotides are TGTGCCAGCAGCTTATATACAGGTCCCAGTTACGAGCAGTACTTC. As protein: CASSLYTGPSYEQYF.

This clonotype was observed a few times. The chain uses TRBV14 and TRBJ2-3; no definite D call. V lost 5 bases and J 14 bases, leaving 20 bases between the germline ends. Germline V CDR1 and CDR2: SGHDN, FVKESK. The CDR3 runs to 13 residues. The CDR3 loop is CASSESLVGYAYF. CDR3 nucleotide sequence: TGTGCCAGCAGCGAATCACTCGTTGGATACGCGTATTTT.

This clonotype has only a few counts. This sequence joins TRBV20-1 and TRBJ2-3; D is perhaps TRBD2 (5 bases). Germline V CDR1 and CDR2: DFQATT, SNEGSKA (reference sequence). This CDR3 region has 15 residues. Trimming left V 0 bases short and J 14 bases short, with 24 bases between. The CDR3 sequence: CSARDPDGVHRYAYF. CDR3 DNA: TGCAGTGCTAGAGATCCAGACGGGGTGCACAGATACGCGTATTTT.

This chain links TRBV20-1 with TRBJ2-7; the match to TRBD2 covers 7 bases. After removal of 1 base from V and 7 bases from J, the junction contained 13 bases not matched to a gene. The CDR3 is 15 amino acids. The germline V gene has CDR1 DFQATT and CDR2 SNEGSKA (reference sequence). CDR3 region: CSARALGGRAREQYF. DNA for the CDR3: TGCAGTGCTAGAGCCTTGGGAGGGAGGGCCAGGGAGCAGTACTTC.

CDR3 amino acids: CASSLETGANYGYTF. In DNA, the CDR3 is TGTGCCAGCAGCTTAGAAACAGGGGCTAACTATGGCTACACCTTC. The chain employs TRBV11-2 and TRBJ1-2; 7 nucleotides line up with TRBD1. CDR1 is SGHAT and CDR2 is FQNNGV in the germline V gene. The J segment lost 0 bases and the V segment lost 0 bases, leaving 1 base of the junction unmatched. The CDR3 runs 15 residues.

The rearrangement links TRBV7-3 to TRBJ1-1; D is ambiguous. The CDR3 consists of 13 residues. V lost 5 bases to trimming and J lost 6 bases, with 13 bases between them. Germline CDR1 and CDR2: SGHTA and FQGTGA. Here the CDR3 DNA reads TGTGCCAGCAGCAGACACGCCGCTTCTGAAGCTTTCTTT. Its translation is CASSRHAASEAFF.

V usage is TRBV3-1 and J usage is TRBJ1-4; TRBD1 is a possible D gene (6 bases). V was pared by 1 base and J by 8 bases, with 17 bases between. CDR1 LGHDT and CDR2 YNNKEL come from the germline V gene (reference sequence). The CDR3 loop spans 16 amino acids. The CDR3 is CASSQALAGAREKLFF. In DNA form, the CDR3 reads TGTGCCAGCAGCCAAGCGCTCGCAGGGGCTCGGGAAAAACTGTTTTTT.

In its sample, this clonotype was seen a few times. The chain couples TRBV12-3 or TRBV12-4 to TRBJ1-6; D is ambiguous. The CDR3 sequence is 14 residues long. V lost 3 bases and J lost 7, with 10 bases in between. Here the CDR3 DNA reads TGTGCCAGCAGTTTCGAAGGGAGAAATTCACCCCTCCACTTT. Its translation is CASSFEGRNSPLHF.

The table lists this clonotype with many counts. V usage is TRBV29-1 and J usage is TRBJ1-2; TRBD1 matches at 7 bases. The germline V gene has CDR1 SQVTM and CDR2 ANQGSEA. The CDR3 has 13 amino acids. The trim removed 3 bases at V and 4 bases at J, leaving 5 bases unmatched. CDR3 sequence (DNA): TGCAGCGTTGATGGCGCAGGGGGCTATGGCTACACCTTC. Protein product: CSVDGAGGYGYTF.